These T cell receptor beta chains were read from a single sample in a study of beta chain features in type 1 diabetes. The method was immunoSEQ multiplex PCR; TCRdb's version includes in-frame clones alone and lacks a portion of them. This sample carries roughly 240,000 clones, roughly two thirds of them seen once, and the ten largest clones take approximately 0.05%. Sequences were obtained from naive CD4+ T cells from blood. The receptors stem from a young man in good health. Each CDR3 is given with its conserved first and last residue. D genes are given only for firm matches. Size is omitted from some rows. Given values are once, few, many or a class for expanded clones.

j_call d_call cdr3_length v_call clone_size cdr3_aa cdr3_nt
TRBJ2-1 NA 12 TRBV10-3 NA CAISDYRNEQFF TGTGCCATCAGTGATTATCGAAATGAGCAGTTCTTC
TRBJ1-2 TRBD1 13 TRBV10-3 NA CAITGQGDYGYTF TGTGCCATCACCGGACAGGGGGACTATGGCTACACCTTC
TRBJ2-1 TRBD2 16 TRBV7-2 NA CASSLSGREGRNEQFF TGTGCCAGCAGCTTATCCGGGCGGGAGGGCCGCAATGAGCAGTTCTTC
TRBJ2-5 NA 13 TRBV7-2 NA CASSRDPRETQYF TGTGCCAGCAGCCGGGACCCGAGGGAGACCCAGTACTTC
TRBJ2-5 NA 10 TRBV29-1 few CSGGQETQYF TGCAGCGGGGGACAAGAGACCCAGTACTTC
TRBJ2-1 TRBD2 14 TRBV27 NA CANTRTSGSNEQFF TGTGCCAACACACGGACTAGCGGGAGCAATGAGCAGTTCTTC
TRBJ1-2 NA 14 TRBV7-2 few CASSLKQGFYGYTF TGTGCCAGCAGCTTGAAGCAGGGCTTCTATGGCTACACCTTC
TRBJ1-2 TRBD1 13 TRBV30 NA CAWSATGVDGYTF TGTGCCTGGAGCGCTACAGGGGTCGATGGCTACACCTTC
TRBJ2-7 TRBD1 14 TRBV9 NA CASSVDGTGYEQYF TGTGCCAGCAGCGTAGACGGGACAGGGTACGAGCAGTACTTC
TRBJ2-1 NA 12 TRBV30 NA CAWSLIGLEQFF TGTGCCTGGAGCCTTATCGGACTAGAGCAGTTCTTC
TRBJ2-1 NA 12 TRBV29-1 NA CSVGGSYNEQFF TGCAGCGTTGGGGGGTCCTACAATGAGCAGTTCTTC
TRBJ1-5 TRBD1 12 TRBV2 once CASGQDDQPQHF TGTGCCAGCGGACAGGATGATCAGCCCCAGCATTTT
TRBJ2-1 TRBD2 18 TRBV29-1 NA CSVAVPAGVLLVSNEQFF TGCAGCGTTGCCGTGCCAGCGGGAGTTTTATTGGTGTCCAATGAGCAGTTCTTC
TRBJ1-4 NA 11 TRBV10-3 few CAIGDSEKLFF TGTGCCATCGGAGATAGTGAAAAACTGTTTTTT
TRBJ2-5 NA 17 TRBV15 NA CATSKPIRQEIQETQYF TGTGCCACCAGCAAGCCTATTCGACAGGAGATCCAAGAGACCCAGTACTTC
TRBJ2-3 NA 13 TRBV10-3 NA CAISEGLTDTQYF TGTGCCATCAGCGAGGGACTCACAGATACGCAGTATTTT
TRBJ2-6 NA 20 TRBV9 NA CASSVLPAGYDFSGANVLTF TGTGCCAGCAGCGTACTCCCTGCGGGATACGACTTCTCTGGGGCCAACGTCCTGACTTTC
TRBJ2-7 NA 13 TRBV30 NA CAWSVEGYYEQYF TGTGCCTGGAGTGTAGAGGGATACTACGAGCAGTACTTC
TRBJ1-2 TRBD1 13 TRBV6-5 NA CASSYLTGDGYTF TGTGCCAGCAGTTACCTGACAGGGGATGGCTACACCTTC
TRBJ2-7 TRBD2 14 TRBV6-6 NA CASSYTAGGYEQYF TGTGCCAGCAGTTACACTGCGGGGGGCTACGAGCAGTACTTC
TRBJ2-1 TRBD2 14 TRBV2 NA CANRQSGGYNEQFF TGTGCCAACCGTCAAAGCGGGGGATACAATGAGCAGTTCTTC
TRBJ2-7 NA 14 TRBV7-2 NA CASSLVLEPDEQYF TGTGCCAGCAGCTTAGTCTTGGAACCGGACGAGCAGTACTTC
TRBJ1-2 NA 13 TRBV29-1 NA CSVRGDSNYGYTF TGCAGCGTTCGGGGGGATTCTAACTATGGCTACACCTTC
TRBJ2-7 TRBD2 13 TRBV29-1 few CSVAGGTPDEQYF TGCAGCGTTGCCGGGGGGACCCCCGACGAGCAGTACTTC
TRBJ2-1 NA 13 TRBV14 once CASSQGPHNEQFF TGTGCCAGCAGCCAAGGACCTCACAATGAGCAGTTCTTC
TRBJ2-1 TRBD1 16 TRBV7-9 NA CASSLAGTGKGNEQFF TGTGCCAGCAGCTTAGCCGGGACAGGGAAGGGCAATGAGCAGTTCTTC
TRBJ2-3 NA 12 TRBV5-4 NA CASSLTADTQYF TGTGCCAGCAGCTTGACCGCCGATACGCAGTATTTT
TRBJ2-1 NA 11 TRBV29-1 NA CSVDPTGGRFF TGCAGCGTTGACCCTACGGGGGGCCGGTTCTTC
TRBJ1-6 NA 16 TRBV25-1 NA CASSDHWGRDNSPLHF TGTGCCAGCAGTGATCACTGGGGCAGGGACAATTCACCCCTCCACTTT
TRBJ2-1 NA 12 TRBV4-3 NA CASSQDRGEQFF TGCGCCAGCAGCCAAGACAGGGGTGAGCAGTTCTTC
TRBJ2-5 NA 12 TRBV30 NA CAWTRYQETQYF TGTGCCTGGACCCGTTACCAAGAGACCCAGTACTTC
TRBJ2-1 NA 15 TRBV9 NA CASSEAPSSYNEQFF TGTGCCAGCAGCGAAGCCCCCAGCTCCTACAATGAGCAGTTCTTC
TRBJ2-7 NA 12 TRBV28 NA CASSWTFGEQYF TGTGCCAGCAGTTGGACTTTCGGCGAGCAGTACTTC
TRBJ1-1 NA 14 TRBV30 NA CAWSSTDWGTEAFF TGTGCCTGGAGTTCCACAGACTGGGGAACTGAAGCTTTCTTT
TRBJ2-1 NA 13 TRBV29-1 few CSVGNGFYNEQFF TGCAGCGTTGGAAATGGGTTCTACAATGAGCAGTTCTTC
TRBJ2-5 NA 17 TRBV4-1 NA CASSQPLRGQKVETQYF TGCGCCAGCAGCCAGCCCCTAAGGGGCCAAAAGGTTGAGACCCAGTACTTC
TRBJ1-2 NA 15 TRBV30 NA CAWSRDGGLGHGYTF TGTGCCTGGAGTAGGGACGGAGGACTCGGGCATGGCTACACCTTC
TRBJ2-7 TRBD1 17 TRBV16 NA CASSQFDNRAGGYEQYF TGTGCCAGCAGCCAATTTGATAATCGAGCAGGGGGCTACGAGCAGTACTTC
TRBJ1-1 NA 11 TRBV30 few CAWSGKRGAFF TGTGCCTGGAGTGGTAAACGGGGGGCTTTCTTT
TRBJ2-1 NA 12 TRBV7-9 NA CASRSDYNEQFF TGTGCCAGCAGGTCAGATTACAATGAGCAGTTCTTC